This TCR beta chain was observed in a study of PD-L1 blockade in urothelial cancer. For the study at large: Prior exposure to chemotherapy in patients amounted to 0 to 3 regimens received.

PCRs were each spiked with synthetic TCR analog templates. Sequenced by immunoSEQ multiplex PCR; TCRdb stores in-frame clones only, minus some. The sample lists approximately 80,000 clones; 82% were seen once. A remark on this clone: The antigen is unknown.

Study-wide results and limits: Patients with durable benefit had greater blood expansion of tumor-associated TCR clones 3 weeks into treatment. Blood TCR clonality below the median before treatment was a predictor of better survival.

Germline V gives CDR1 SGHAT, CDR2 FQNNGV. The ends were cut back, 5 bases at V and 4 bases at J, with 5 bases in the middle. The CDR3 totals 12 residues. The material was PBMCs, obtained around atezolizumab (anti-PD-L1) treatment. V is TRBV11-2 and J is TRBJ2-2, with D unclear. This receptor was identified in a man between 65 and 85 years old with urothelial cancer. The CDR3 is CASSLITGELFF. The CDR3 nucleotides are TGTGCCAGCAGCCTAATCACCGGGGAGCTGTTTTTT.